Listed here are 29 T cell receptor beta chains from one sample, sequenced in a study of cytomegalovirus exposure and HLA in healthy donors. PCR amplification relied on 60 Vbeta primers (plus 13 Jbeta primers). The table came from immunoSEQ multiplex PCR; TCRdb's copy has only in-frame clones and leaves some out. The sample includes approximately 74,000 clones, 78% of them seen just once. Sequencing was performed on PBMCs. The receptors shown here come from a man aged 35-49 years in good health and CMV-seronegative.

The chain employs TRBV7-2 and TRBJ1-5; D is unresolved. Germline V gene data show CDR1 as SGHTA and CDR2 as FQGNSA. Trimming shortened V by 6 bases and J by 4 bases, and 10 bases separated the two germline ends. The CDR3 has 13 amino acids. The CDR3 DNA is TGTGCCAGCAGTAGAATATCGAATCAGCCCCAGCATTTT. It encodes CASSRISNQPQHF.

The V and J genes are TRBV28 and TRBJ2-5; D is possibly TRBD1 (5 bases). The DNA end is a closer match to TRBJ2-7, so the J assignment may be wrong. CDR3 length: 14 residues. Germline V CDR1 and CDR2: MDHEN, SYDVKM. Here the CDR3 reads CASSVGHTTYEQYF. The CDR3 bases are TGTGCCAGCAGTGTAGGACATACCACCTACGAGCAGTACTTC.

This rearrangement joins TRBV7-2 to TRBJ1-4, with D possibly being TRBD1 (5 bases). Trimming stripped 1 base from V and 8 bases from J, with 14 bases between. Germline assignment: CDR1 SGHTA and CDR2 FQGNSA. The CDR3 has 15 amino acids. CDR3 sequence (DNA): TGTGCCAGCAGCTTAGATTCCAGGGTCGGGGAAAAACTGTTTTTT. This encodes CASSLDSRVGEKLFF.

This sequence joins TRBV29-1 and TRBJ1-4, with unresolved D. Per germline, CDR1 SQVTM and CDR2 ANQGSEA. V was pared by 4 bases and J by 3 bases, with 9 bases between. This CDR3 region has 13 residues. For the CDR3, the DNA is TGCAGCGTTGGACTCAGTCCTAATGAAAAACTGTTTTTT. Translation: CSVGLSPNEKLFF.

The rearrangement joins TRBV7-8 to TRBJ1-6, with D perhaps matching TRBD1 (6 bases). The germline V and J ends were trimmed by 5 bases and 9 bases, with 17 bases remaining between them. The CDR3 has 15 residues. Looked up from germline, CDR1 is SGHVS and CDR2 is FQNEAQ. DNA of the CDR3: TGTGCCAGCAGCACTTTCAGGGGACGGACTTCACCCCTCCACTTT. This gives the protein CASSTFRGRTSPLHF.

The rearrangement joins TRBV5-4 to TRBJ2-3, with a weak D call TRBD1 (5 bases). There are 16 residues in the CDR3. Trimming left V 3 bases short and J 4 bases short, with 18 bases between. In germline, CDR1 is SGHNT, CDR2 YYREEE (reference sequence). CDR3 in amino acids: CASSSQLRAEADTQYF. The CDR3 DNA follows: TGTGCCAGCAGCTCGCAGCTCAGGGCAGAGGCAGATACGCAGTATTTT.

This clone was counted a few times. V gene TRBV14 combines with J gene TRBJ2-7, with D possibly TRBD2 on 6 matching bases. Germline CDR1 is SGHDN and CDR2 is FVKESK. V lost 4 bases to trimming and J lost 3 bases, with 16 bases between them. The CDR3 sequence is 15 residues long. The CDR3 region is CASSPAAGRLYEQYF. In DNA form, the CDR3 reads TGTGCCAGCAGCCCCGCGGCGGGGCGTCTCTACGAGCAGTACTTC.

In the case of this clone: Relative to the germline gene, one junction end is altered; a read error may explain this. This chain links TRBV5-4 with TRBJ2-1; D perhaps matches TRBD1 (6 bases). The CDR3 covers 14 residues. CDR1 and CDR2 from the germline V gene are SGHNT and YYREEE (reference sequence). The CDR3 loop is CATSRGQDYNEQFF. In DNA form, the CDR3 reads TGTGCCACCAGCCGGGGACAAGACTACAATGAGCAGTTCTTC.

This clone was seen once. The chain combines TRBV6-1 with TRBJ2-1, with 12 bases that match TRBD2. With V trimmed by 6 bases and J by 7 bases, 7 bases remained unmatched. CDR3 length: 15 amino acids. Germline CDR1 is MNHNS and CDR2 is SASEGT. CDR3 sequence: CASRSSGGAANEQFF. CDR3 nucleotide sequence: TGTGCCAGCAGATCTAGCGGGGGGGCCGCGAATGAGCAGTTCTTC.

The rearrangement uses TRBV5-1 and TRBJ2-5; the D gene is possibly TRBD1 (6 bases). V lost 4 bases and J 4 bases, leaving 17 bases between the germline ends. Germline lookup yields CDR1 SGHRS and CDR2 YFSETQ. This CDR3 is built from 15 residues. CDR3 loop: CASSPQGRGGETQYF. CDR3 DNA sequence: TGCGCCAGCAGCCCCCAAGGCAGGGGTGGAGAGACCCAGTACTTC.

The chain joins TRBV9 to TRBJ2-3, with TRBD2 matching 8 bases. CDR3 length: 16 residues. V was clipped by 3 bases and J by 0 bases; unmatched bases: 6. Germline CDR1 SGDLS, CDR2 YYNGEE. The CDR3 sequence is CASSGAGGASTDTQYF. For the CDR3, the DNA is TGTGCCAGCAGCGGTGCGGGGGGAGCTAGCACAGATACGCAGTATTTT.

This chain uses TRBV19 with TRBJ2-7, with 11 bases aligning to TRBD2. V lost 3 bases, J lost 1 base, and 2 bases stayed unmatched. Germline-derived CDR1 and CDR2 are LNHDA and SQIVND (reference sequence). The CDR3 sequence is 15 residues long. CDR3 region: CASSMGTSGSYEQYF. The CDR3 coding sequence is TGTGCCAGTAGTATGGGGACTAGCGGATCCTACGAGCAGTACTTC.

The sample holds a few counts of this clone. The chain is built from TRBV2 and TRBJ2-7, with D maybe TRBD2 (5 bases). V was shortened by 8 bases and J by 0 bases, with 14 bases between the two germline ends. CDR1 is SNHLY, CDR2 FYNNEI, per germline. The CDR3 has 14 residues. The CDR3: CASVPGTNSYEQYF. The CDR3, as DNA: TGTGCCAGCGTACCGGGAACGAACTCCTACGAGCAGTACTTC.

The rearrangement joins TRBV6-6 to TRBJ1-2; 10 positions agree with TRBD1. The CDR3 length is 16 residues. CDR1 and CDR2 from the germline V gene are MNHNY and SVGAGI (reference sequence). V was clipped by 0 bases and J by 6 bases; unmatched bases: 7. The chain's CDR3 is CASSYSNWGQGNGYTF. As DNA, the CDR3 is TGTGCCAGCAGTTACTCGAACTGGGGACAGGGGAATGGCTACACCTTC.

The chain combines TRBV2 with TRBJ1-5; D remains unclear. This CDR3 has 15 residues. The germline gives CDR1 SNHLY, CDR2 FYNNEI. V was shortened by 6 bases and J by 0 bases, with 12 bases between the two germline ends. CDR3 in DNA: TGTGCCAGCAGCCGGGAACCTCGTAGCAATCAGCCCCAGCATTTT. Residues: CASSREPRSNQPQHF.

The genes are TRBV28 and TRBJ2-7, with unresolved D. Germline V CDR1 and CDR2: MDHEN, SYDVKM. V was pared by 10 bases and J by 0 bases, with 7 bases between. This CDR3 has 11 amino acids. The CDR3 protein is CATYGSYEQYF. Written as DNA, the CDR3 is TGTGCCACTTACGGCTCCTACGAGCAGTACTTC.

CDR3 loop: CSGTGVDEKLFF. CDR3 DNA: TGCAGCGGAACAGGGGTGGATGAAAAACTGTTTTTT. The chain links TRBV29-1 to TRBJ1-4, with 7 bases aligning to TRBD1. This CDR3 spans 12 amino acids. From germline, CDR1 is SQVTM and CDR2 ANQGSEA. With V trimmed by 7 bases and J by 6 bases, 5 bases remained unmatched.

This rearrangement joins TRBV27 to TRBJ2-6; TRBD2 matches at 13 bases. Germline CDR1 is MNHEY and CDR2 is SMNVEV (reference sequence). V dropped 3 bases and J dropped 2; count of bases not matched to a gene: 4. The CDR3 loop spans 18 amino acids. CDR3 in amino acids: CASSFTSGRGPGANVLTF. CDR3 sequence (DNA): TGTGCCAGCAGTTTCACTAGCGGGAGGGGGCCTGGGGCCAACGTCCTGACTTTC.

The J gene is TRBJ1-1, the V gene TRBV5-1; D is possibly TRBD1 (6 bases). Germline CDR1 and CDR2: SGHRS and YFSETQ. Trimming left V 4 bases short and J 1 base short, with 20 bases between. The CDR3 runs to 17 residues. CDR3 DNA: TGCGCCAGCAGCCTACCGACGACCGGGACACAGAACACTGAAGCTTTCTTT. Its translation: CASSLPTTGTQNTEAFF.

The chain is built from TRBV7-2 and TRBJ2-5; a possible D gene is TRBD2 (7 bases). The CDR3 covers 16 residues. V dropped 1 base and J dropped 2 bases, with 14 bases sitting between them. The germline V gene encodes CDR1 SGHTA and CDR2 FQGNSA. The CDR3 sequence: CASSLGRGGGQETQYF. CDR3 nucleotides: TGTGCCAGCAGCTTAGGGCGGGGAGGGGGGCAAGAGACCCAGTACTTC.

The chain combines TRBV28 with TRBJ1-2; 8 bases are a match to TRBD1. Germline CDR1 and CDR2: MDHEN and SYDVKM. The CDR3 is 15 amino acids. V gave up 3 bases and J gave up 4 bases; unmatched junction bases: 7. The CDR3, as DNA: TGTGCCAGCAGTTTCCCCCGGGACAGGTCCTATGGCTACACCTTC. Its translation is CASSFPRDRSYGYTF.

This clone occurred a few times. This chain connects TRBV6-1 to TRBJ2-2; tentative D call: TRBD2 (5 bases). Germline values: CDR1 MNHNS, CDR2 SASEGT. The CDR3 is 11 residues long. V was cut by 11 bases and J by 5 bases, with 9 bases left in between. The CDR3 DNA reads TGTGCCCATACGGGGACCGGGGAGCTGTTTTTT. Encoded protein: CAHTGTGELFF.

This chain joins TRBV2 and TRBJ2-3, with D perhaps TRBD1 (5 bases). V lost 5 bases to trimming and J lost 1 base, with 10 bases between them. This CDR3 spans 14 amino acids. The germline CDR1 and CDR2 sequences are SNHLY and FYNNEI. The CDR3 nucleotides are TGTGCCAGCAGTTTGGGCAGGGGCACAGATACGCAGTATTTT. This translates into CASSLGRGTDTQYF.

The V gene is TRBV7-6, the J gene TRBJ2-7, with 7 positions matching TRBD1. This CDR3 contains 17 residues. V was pared by 1 base and J by 4 bases, with 13 bases of the junction left unmatched. Germline V lookup: CDR1 SGHVS, CDR2 FNYEAQ. The CDR3 nucleotides read TGTGCCAGCAGCTTAGGGGGCCTGACAGGGCTCTGGTACGAGCAGTACTTC. This gives the protein CASSLGGLTGLWYEQYF. Using reference TRBV7-6 and TRBJ2-7 for the parts outside the CDR3, the full variable domain is GAGVSQSPRYKVTKRGQDVALRCDPISGHVSLYWYRQALGQGPEFLTYFNYEAQQDKSGLPNDRFSAERPEGSISTLTIQRTEQRDSAMYRCASSLGGLTGLWYEQYFGPGTRLTVT.

The chain has TRBV7-9 and TRBJ2-7; D perhaps matches TRBD2 (7 bases). V dropped 5 bases and J dropped 1 base, with 15 bases sitting between them. The CDR3 is 15 residues long. CDR1 and CDR2 from the germline V gene are SEHNR and FQNEAQ (reference sequence). CDR3 loop: CASSPPGGRSYEQYF. The CDR3 nucleotides are TGTGCCAGCAGCCCCCCGGGGGGCCGTTCCTACGAGCAGTACTTC.

This clone was found once. The chain couples TRBV10-2 to TRBJ2-2, with TRBD2 matching 12 bases. The CDR3 contains 15 residues. Germline values: CDR1 WSHSY, CDR2 SAAADI. Germline trimming cut 6 bases from V and 5 bases from J; bases unmatched to any gene: 4. The DNA of the CDR3 is TGCGCCAGCAGGCTAGCGGGGGGGAAGACCGGGGAGCTGTTTTTT. It translates to CASRLAGGKTGELFF.

The CDR3, as DNA: TGTGCCAGCAGCCAATTACGCCAGTCATCCAATGAGCAGTTCTTC. Translating gives CASSQLRQSSNEQFF. The V and J genes are TRBV14 and TRBJ2-1; D is uncertain. Germline CDR1 reads SGHDN; CDR2 reads FVKESK. The CDR3 loop spans 15 amino acids. The germline V and J ends were trimmed by 2 bases and 6 bases, with 14 bases remaining between them.

The chain recombines TRBV5-6 with TRBJ2-3; possibly TRBD2 for D (5 bases). The CDR3 is made up of 13 amino acids. Looked up from germline, CDR1 is SGHDT and CDR2 is YYEEEE. The ends were cut back, 3 bases at V and 3 bases at J, with 8 bases in the middle. CDR3 nucleotide sequence: TGTGCCAGCAGCTGGGAGAGGACAGATACGCAGTATTTT. The encoded protein is CASSWERTDTQYF.

In DNA form, the CDR3 reads TGCGCCAGCAGCCAAGGGGTGACAGAAAGCAATCAGCCCCAGCATTTT. Residues: CASSQGVTESNQPQHF. The V and J genes are TRBV4-1 and TRBJ1-5; D is possibly TRBD1 (5 bases). The V gene's germline CDR1 is MGHRA and CDR2 YSYEKL. Deletions cut 1 base from V and 1 base from J, with 11 bases between. This CDR3 has 16 residues.